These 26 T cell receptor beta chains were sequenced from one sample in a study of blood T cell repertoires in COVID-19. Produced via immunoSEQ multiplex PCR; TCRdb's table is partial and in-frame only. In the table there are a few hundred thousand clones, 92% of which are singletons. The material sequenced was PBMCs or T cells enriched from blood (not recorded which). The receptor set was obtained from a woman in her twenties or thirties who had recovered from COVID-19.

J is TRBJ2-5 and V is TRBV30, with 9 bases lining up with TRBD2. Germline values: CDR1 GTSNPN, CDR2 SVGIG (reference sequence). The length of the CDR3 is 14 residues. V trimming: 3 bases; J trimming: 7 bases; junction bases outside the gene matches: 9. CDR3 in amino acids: CAWRGLAKGGTQYF. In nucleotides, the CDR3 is TGTGCCTGGAGGGGACTAGCAAAAGGGGGGACCCAGTACTTC.

DNA for the CDR3: TGTGCCAGCAGCTCCCCCCTGGGGGGTTGGGATGAGCAGTTCTTC. It is translated as CASSSPLGGWDEQFF. V gene TRBV7-9 combines with J gene TRBJ2-1, with D maybe TRBD2 (6 bases). V lost 4 bases and J lost 8, with 18 bases in between. The CDR3 is made up of 15 amino acids. Germline V gene data show CDR1 as SEHNR and CDR2 as FQNEAQ (reference sequence). The whole variable domain, filled in from reference TRBV7-9 and TRBJ2-1, reads DTGVSQNPRHKITKRGQNVTFRCDPISEHNRLYWYRQTLGQGPEFLTYFQNEAQLEKSRLLSDRFSAERPKGSFSTLEIQRTEQGDSAMYLCASSSPLGGWDEQFFGPGTRLTVL.

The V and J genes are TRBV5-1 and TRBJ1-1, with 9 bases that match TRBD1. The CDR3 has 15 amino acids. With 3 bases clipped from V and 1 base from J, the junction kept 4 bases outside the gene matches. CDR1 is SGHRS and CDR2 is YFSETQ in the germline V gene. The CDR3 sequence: CASSWGQGKNTEAFF. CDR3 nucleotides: TGCGCCAGCAGCTGGGGACAGGGTAAGAACACTGAAGCTTTCTTT.

The DNA for the CDR3 is TGTGCCAGCAGCCCAGATGCCCAGGGGGCGGCTCTAAGGGGCTACACCTTC. Encoded protein: CASSPDAQGAALRGYTF. The rearrangement links TRBV7-2 to TRBJ1-2; TRBD1 aligns across 8 bases. Germline CDR1 SGHTA, CDR2 FQGNSA. CDR3 length equals 17 residues. V lost 5 bases to trimming and J lost 8 bases; unmatched junction nucleotides: 19.

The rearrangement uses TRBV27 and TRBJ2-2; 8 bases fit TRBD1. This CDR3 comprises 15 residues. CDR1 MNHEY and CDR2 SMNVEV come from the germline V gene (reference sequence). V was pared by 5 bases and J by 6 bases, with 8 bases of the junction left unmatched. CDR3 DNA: TGTGCCAGCAGTGCGAACAGGGGGGAGGCCGGGGAGCTGTTTTTT. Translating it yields CASSANRGEAGELFF.

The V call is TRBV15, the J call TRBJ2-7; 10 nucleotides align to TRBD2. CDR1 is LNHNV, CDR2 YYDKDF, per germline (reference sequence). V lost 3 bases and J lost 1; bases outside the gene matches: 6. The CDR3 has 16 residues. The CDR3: CATSSPVGLASYEQYF. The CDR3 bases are TGTGCCACCAGCAGCCCGGTGGGACTAGCGTCCTACGAGCAGTACTTC.

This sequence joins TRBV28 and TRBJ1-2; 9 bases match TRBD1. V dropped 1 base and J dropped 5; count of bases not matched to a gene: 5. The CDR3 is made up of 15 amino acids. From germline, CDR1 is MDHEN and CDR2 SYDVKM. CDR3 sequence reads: CASSLYTGTGYGYTF. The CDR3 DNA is TGTGCCAGCAGTTTATATACCGGGACAGGGTATGGCTACACCTTC.

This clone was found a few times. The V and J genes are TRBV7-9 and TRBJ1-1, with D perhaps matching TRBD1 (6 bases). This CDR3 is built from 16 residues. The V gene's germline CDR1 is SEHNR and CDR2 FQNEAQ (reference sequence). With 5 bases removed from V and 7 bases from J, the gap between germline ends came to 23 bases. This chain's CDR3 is CASSTQGGGVRLEAFF. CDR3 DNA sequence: TGTGCCAGCAGCACTCAAGGGGGTGGGGTCAGGCTTGAAGCTTTCTTT. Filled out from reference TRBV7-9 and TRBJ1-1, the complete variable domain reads DTGVSQNPRHKITKRGQNVTFRCDPISEHNRLYWYRQTLGQGPEFLTYFQNEAQLEKSRLLSDRFSAERPKGSFSTLEIQRTEQGDSAMYLCASSTQGGGVRLEAFFGQGTRLTVV.

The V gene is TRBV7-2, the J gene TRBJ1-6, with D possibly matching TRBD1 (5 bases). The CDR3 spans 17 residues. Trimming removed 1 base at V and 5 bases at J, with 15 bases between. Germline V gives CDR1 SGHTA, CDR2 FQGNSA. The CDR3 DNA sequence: TGTGCCAGCAGCTTAGGTTCTAGGGGATTTAATAATTCACCCCTCCACTTT. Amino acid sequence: CASSLGSRGFNNSPLHF.

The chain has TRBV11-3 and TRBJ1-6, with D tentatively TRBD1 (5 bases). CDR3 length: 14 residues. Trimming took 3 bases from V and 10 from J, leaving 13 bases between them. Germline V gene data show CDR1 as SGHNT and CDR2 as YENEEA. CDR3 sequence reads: CASSFDSSSSPLHF. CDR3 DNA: TGTGCCAGCAGCTTTGACAGTTCAAGCTCACCCCTCCACTTT.

The CDR3 coding sequence is TGTGCCAGCAGCTTACCTAGCGGGAGGGGGAATGAGCAGTTCTTC. Residues: CASSLPSGRGNEQFF. The chain joins TRBV13 to TRBJ2-1, with 12 nucleotides matching TRBD2. Germline V CDR1 and CDR2: PRHDT, FYEKMQ (reference sequence). This CDR3 contains 15 residues. With 2 bases clipped from V and 7 bases from J, the junction kept 3 bases outside the gene matches.

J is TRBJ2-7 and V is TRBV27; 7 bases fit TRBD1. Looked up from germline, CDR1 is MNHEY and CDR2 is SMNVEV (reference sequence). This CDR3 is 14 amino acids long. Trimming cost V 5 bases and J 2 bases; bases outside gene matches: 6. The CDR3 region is CASSPRQGTYEQYF. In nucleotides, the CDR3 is TGTGCCAGCAGTCCCCGACAGGGAACCTACGAGCAGTACTTC.

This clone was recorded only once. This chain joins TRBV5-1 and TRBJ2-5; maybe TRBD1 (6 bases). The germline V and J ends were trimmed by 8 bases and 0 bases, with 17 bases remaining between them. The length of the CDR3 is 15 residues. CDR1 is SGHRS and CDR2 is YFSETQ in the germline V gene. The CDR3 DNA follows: TGCGCCAGTCACCAGGGGCGGAACGACCAAGAGACCCAGTACTTC. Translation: CASHQGRNDQETQYF. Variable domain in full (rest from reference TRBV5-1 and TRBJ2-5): KAGVTQTPRYLIKTRGQQVTLSCSPISGHRSVSWYQQTPGQGLQFLFEYFSETQRNKGNFPGRFSGRQFSNSRSEMNVSTLELGDSALYLCASHQGRNDQETQYFGPGTRLLVL.

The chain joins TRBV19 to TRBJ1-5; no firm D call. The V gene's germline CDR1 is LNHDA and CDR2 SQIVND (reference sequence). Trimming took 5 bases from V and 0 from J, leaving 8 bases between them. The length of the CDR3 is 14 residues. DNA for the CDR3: TGTGCCAGTAGTCATTCCTATAGCAATCAGCCCCAGCATTTT. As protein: CASSHSYSNQPQHF. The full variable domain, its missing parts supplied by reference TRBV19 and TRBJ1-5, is DGGITQSPKYLFRKEGQNVTLSCEQNLNHDAMYWYRQDPGQGLRLIYYSQIVNDFQKGDIAEGYSVSREKKESFPLTVTSAQKNPTAFYLCASSHSYSNQPQHFGDGTRLSIL.

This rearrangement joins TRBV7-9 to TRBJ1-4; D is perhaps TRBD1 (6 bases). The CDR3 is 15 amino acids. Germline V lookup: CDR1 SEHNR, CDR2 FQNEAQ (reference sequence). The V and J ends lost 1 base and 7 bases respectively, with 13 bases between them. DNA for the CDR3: TGTGCCAGCAGCTTAGGGACGGCAGGGGCTGAAAAACTGTTTTTT. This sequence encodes CASSLGTAGAEKLFF.

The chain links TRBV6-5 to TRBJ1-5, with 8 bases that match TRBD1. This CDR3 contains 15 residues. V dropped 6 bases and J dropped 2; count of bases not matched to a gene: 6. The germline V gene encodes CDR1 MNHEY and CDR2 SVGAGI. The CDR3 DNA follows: TGTGCCAGCAGCCTCGGACAGGGTGGCAATCAGCCCCAGCATTTT. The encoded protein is CASSLGQGGNQPQHF.

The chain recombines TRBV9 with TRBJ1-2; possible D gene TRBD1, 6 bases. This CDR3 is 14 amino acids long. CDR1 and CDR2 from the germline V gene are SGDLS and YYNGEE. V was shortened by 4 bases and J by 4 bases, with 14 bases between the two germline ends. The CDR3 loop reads CASSTGTDRYGYTF. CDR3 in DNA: TGTGCCAGCAGCACAGGGACGGACCGCTATGGCTACACCTTC.

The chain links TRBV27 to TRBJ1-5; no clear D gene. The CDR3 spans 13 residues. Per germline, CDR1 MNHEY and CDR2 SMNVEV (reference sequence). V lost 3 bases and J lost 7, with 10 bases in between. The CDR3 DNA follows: TGTGCCAGCAGTTTGAGGGATTTACAGCCCCAGCATTTT. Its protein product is CASSLRDLQPQHF.

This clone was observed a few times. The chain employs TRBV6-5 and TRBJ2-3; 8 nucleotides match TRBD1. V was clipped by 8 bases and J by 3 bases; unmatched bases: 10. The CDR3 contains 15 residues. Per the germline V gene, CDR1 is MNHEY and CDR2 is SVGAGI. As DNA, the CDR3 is TGTGCCAGCGAACCCCGGACAGGGTTAACAGATACGCAGTATTTT. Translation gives CASEPRTGLTDTQYF.

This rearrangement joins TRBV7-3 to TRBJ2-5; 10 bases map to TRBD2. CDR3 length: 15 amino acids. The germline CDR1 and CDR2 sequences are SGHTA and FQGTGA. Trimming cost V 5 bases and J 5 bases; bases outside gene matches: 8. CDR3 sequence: CASSPLGTSEETQYF. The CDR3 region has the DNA TGTGCCAGCAGCCCCCTTGGGACTAGCGAGGAGACCCAGTACTTC.

For the CDR3, the DNA is TGCAGCGTTGGTTTGCAGGGCAACACTGAAGCTTTCTTT. Translated: CSVGLQGNTEAFF. The chain couples TRBV29-1 to TRBJ1-1; D may be TRBD1 (5 bases). Trimming left V 4 bases short and J 2 bases short, with 11 bases between. This CDR3 spans 13 amino acids. Germline lookup yields CDR1 SQVTM and CDR2 ANQGSEA.

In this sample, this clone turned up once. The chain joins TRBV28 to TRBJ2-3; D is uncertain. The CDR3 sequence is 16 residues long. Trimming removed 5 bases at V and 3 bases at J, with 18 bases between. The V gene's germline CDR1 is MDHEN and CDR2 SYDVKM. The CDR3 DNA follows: TGTGCCAGCAGTACCTCGTCACTACACGAGACAGATACGCAGTATTTT. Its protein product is CASSTSSLHETDTQYF.

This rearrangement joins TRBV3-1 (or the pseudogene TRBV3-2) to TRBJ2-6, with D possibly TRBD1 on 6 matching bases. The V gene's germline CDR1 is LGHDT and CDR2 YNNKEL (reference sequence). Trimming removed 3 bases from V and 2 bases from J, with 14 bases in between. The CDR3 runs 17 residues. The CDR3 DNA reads TGTGCCAGCAGCCACGGACAGAGTCTTACTGGGGCCAACGTCCTGACTTTC. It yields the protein CASSHGQSLTGANVLTF.

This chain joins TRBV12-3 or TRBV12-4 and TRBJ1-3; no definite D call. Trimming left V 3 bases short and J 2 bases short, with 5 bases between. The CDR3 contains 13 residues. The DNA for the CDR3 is TGTGCCAGCAGTTTGCGGACTGGAAACACCATATATTTT. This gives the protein CASSLRTGNTIYF.

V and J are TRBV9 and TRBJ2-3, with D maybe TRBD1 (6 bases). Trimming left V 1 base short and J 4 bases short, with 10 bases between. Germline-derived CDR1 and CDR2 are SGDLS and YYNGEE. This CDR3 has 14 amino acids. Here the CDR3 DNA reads TGTGCCAGCAGCGTATCAGGGGCCCCAGATACGCAGTATTTT. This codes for CASSVSGAPDTQYF.

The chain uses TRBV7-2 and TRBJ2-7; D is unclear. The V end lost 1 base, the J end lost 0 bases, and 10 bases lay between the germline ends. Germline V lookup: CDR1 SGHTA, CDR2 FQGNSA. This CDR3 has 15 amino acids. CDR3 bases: TGTGCCAGCAGCTTAGATAACTCCTTCTCCTACGAGCAGTACTTC. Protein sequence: CASSLDNSFSYEQYF.